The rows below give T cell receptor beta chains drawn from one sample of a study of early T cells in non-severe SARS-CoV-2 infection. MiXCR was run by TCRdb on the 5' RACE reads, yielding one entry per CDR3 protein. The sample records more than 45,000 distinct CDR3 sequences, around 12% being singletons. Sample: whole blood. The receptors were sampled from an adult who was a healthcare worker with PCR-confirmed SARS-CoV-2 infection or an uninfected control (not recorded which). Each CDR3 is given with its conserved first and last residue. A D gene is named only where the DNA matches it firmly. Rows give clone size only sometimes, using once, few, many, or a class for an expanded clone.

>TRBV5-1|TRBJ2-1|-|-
CASSLDPAGSYNEQFF
TGCGCCAGCAGCTTGGACCCAGCCGGCTCCTACAATGAGCAGTTCTTC
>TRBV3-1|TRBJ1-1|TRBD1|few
CASSPSDRDTEAFF
TGTGCCAGCAGCCCATCGGACAGGGACACTGAAGCTTTCTTT
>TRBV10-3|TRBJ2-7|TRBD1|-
CAISTGQGPYEQYF
TGTGCCATCAGTACGGGACAGGGACCCTACGAGCAGTACTTC
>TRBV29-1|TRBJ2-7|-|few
CSVGTASYEQYF
TGCAGCGTTGGGACAGCCTCCTACGAGCAGTACTTC
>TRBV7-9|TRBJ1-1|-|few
CASSSQDPEAFF
TGTGCCAGCAGCTCTCAGGACCCTGAAGCTTTCTTT
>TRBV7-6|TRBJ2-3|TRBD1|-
CASSLGQGLDTQYF
TGTGCCAGCAGCCTGGGACAGGGTTTGGATACGCAGTATTTT
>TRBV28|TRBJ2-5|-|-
CASSFQLQETQYF
TGTGCCAGCAGTTTTCAGCTTCAAGAGACCCAGTACTTC
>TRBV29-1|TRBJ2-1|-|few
CSVVGRSSYNEQFF
TGCAGCGTTGTAGGCAGGAGCTCCTACAATGAGCAGTTCTTC
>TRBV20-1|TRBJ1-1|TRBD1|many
CSAPGQKNTEAFF
TGCAGTGCTCCGGGACAGAAGAACACTGAAGCTTTCTTT
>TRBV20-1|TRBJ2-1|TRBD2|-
CSANSGTSGTITYNEQFF
TGCAGTGCCAACTCCGGGACTAGCGGGACAATCACCTACAATGAGCAGTTCTTC
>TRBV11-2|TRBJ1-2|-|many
CASSLERGTGYGYTF
TGTGCCAGCAGCTTAGAAAGGGGGACCGGCTATGGCTACACCTTC